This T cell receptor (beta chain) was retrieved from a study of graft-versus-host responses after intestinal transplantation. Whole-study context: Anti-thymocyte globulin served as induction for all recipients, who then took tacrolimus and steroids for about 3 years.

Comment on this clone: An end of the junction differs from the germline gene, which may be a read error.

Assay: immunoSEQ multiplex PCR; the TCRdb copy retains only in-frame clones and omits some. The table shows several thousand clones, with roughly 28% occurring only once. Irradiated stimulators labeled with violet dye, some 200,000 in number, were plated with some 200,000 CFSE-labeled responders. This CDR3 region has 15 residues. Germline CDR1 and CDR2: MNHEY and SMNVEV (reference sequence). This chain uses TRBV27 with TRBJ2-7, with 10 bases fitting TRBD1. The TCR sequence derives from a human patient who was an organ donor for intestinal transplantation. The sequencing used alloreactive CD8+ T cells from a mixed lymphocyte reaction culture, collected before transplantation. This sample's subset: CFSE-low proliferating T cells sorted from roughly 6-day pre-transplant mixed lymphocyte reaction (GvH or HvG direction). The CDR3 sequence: CASSPSGTGAYEQYF. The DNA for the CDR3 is TGCGCCAGCAGCCCCTCCGGGACAGGGGCCTACGAGCAGTACTTC.